Presented here are 9 T cell receptor beta chains from one specimen sequenced in a study of CD4 T cells in relation to SARS-CoV-2 and coronaviruses (dated by TCRdb to the early 2020s). The library was obtained by the immunoSEQ multiplex PCR assay. TCRdb holds this immuneACCESS table with in-frame rearrangements only. Some clones are missing; in checked studies, unresolved V genes explain under half, and the rest has no known cause. The sample has about 68,000 clones on record, about 92% of them singletons. The leading ten clones occupy around 0.25% of the sample. CD4+ T cells from unexposed donors were collected before the COVID-19 pandemic (2011-2018). Specimen: naive CD4+ T cells from PBMCs. What the cell subset or site label conveys for this sample: naive CD4+ T cells isolated by negative enrichment. These TCRs come from a human donor in good health.

This chain links TRBV27 with TRBJ1-5; 10 bases map to TRBD1. The CDR3 is 17 amino acids. V shed 3 bases, J shed 3 bases, and the junction held 8 bases outside the gene matches. Germline CDR1 MNHEY, CDR2 SMNVEV (reference sequence). This CDR3 is CASSFLGGQGSNQPQHF. The CDR3 DNA sequence: TGTGCCAGCAGTTTTTTGGGGGGACAGGGGTCCAATCAGCCCCAGCATTTT.

This clone is a singleton in its sample. The CDR3 loop reads CASSLEYGLGAQYF. The CDR3 DNA follows: TGTGCCAGCAGCTTAGAATACGGCCTCGGGGCCCAGTACTTC. This chain connects TRBV7-2 to TRBJ2-5; TRBD2 is a possible D gene (5 bases). CDR1 SGHTA and CDR2 FQGNSA come from the germline V gene. V lost 1 base to trimming and J lost 9 bases, with 15 bases between them. The CDR3 contains 14 residues.

The gene calls are TRBV7-2 and TRBJ2-5; 11 nucleotides line up with TRBD2. The CDR3 loop spans 16 amino acids. Germline CDR1 and CDR2: SGHTA and FQGNSA. The V gene end was trimmed by 6 bases and the J gene end by 1 base; junction bases not matched to a gene: 7. CDR3 amino acids: CASRPTSGGFQETQYF. The CDR3 bases are TGTGCCAGCAGGCCAACTAGCGGGGGTTTCCAAGAGACCCAGTACTTC. Full variable domain (rest looked up from reference TRBV7-2 and TRBJ2-5): GAGVSQSPSNKVTEKGKDVELRCDPISGHTALYWYRQSLGQGLEFLIYFQGNSAPDKSGLPSDRFSAERTGGSVSTLTIQRTQQEDSAVYLCASRPTSGGFQETQYFGPGTRLLVL.

This chain links TRBV3-1 (or the pseudogene TRBV3-2) with TRBJ2-5, with TRBD2 matching over 9 bases. V was clipped by 0 bases and J by 7 bases; unmatched bases: 6. CDR3 length: 15 residues. The germline CDR1 and CDR2 sequences are LGHDT and YNNKEL (reference sequence). The CDR3 DNA follows: TGTGCCAGCAGCCAAGATTTAGCGGGAGTTGGGACCCAGTACTTC. Amino acid sequence: CASSQDLAGVGTQYF.

This clone was observed once. The rearrangement uses TRBV3-1 (or the pseudogene TRBV3-2) and TRBJ2-7; maybe TRBD1 (5 bases). CDR3 length: 15 residues. Germline lookup yields CDR1 LGHDT and CDR2 YNNKEL (reference sequence). Trimming removed 3 bases at V and 1 base at J, with 13 bases between. The CDR3 is CASSQGLLSSYEQYF. CDR3 nucleotide sequence: TGTGCCAGCAGCCAGGGGCTCCTTTCGTCCTACGAGCAGTACTTC.

The table lists this clone with a count of one. The chain carries TRBV19 and TRBJ2-5, with TRBD1 as a possible D gene (6 bases). Trimming pared 4 bases from V and 1 base from J, leaving 16 bases between. Germline V gene lookup returns CDR1 LNHDA and CDR2 SQIVND (reference sequence). The CDR3 runs to 16 residues. The CDR3 DNA sequence: TGTGCCAGTAGTACCTACAGGGTTAAGCTCCAAGAGACCCAGTACTTC. Its translation is CASSTYRVKLQETQYF.

V gene TRBV5-4 combines with J gene TRBJ2-2, with D perhaps matching TRBD1 (5 bases). The germline V and J ends were trimmed by 2 bases and 0 bases, with 11 bases remaining between them. Looked up from germline, CDR1 is SGHNT and CDR2 is YYREEE (reference sequence). The CDR3 runs to 16 residues. The CDR3 sequence is CASSLWEGANTGELFF. In DNA, the CDR3 is TGTGCCAGCAGCTTATGGGAAGGGGCGAACACCGGGGAGCTGTTTTTT.

This clone came up once. This chain joins TRBV18 and TRBJ1-5; D is perhaps TRBD1 (6 bases). Trimming took off 5 bases at V and 0 bases at J, with 11 bases between the two ends. The CDR3 spans 15 residues. In germline, CDR1 is KGHSH, CDR2 LQKENI. The CDR3 DNA is TGTGCCAGCTCAAGGACAGTAAATAGCAATCAGCCCCAGCATTTT. It is translated as CASSRTVNSNQPQHF. Full variable domain (outside the CDR3, taken from reference TRBV18 and TRBJ1-5): NAGVMQNPRHLVRRRGQEARLRCSPMKGHSHVYWYRQLPEEGLKFMVYLQKENIIDESGMPKERFSAEFPKEGPSILRIQQVVRGDSAAYFCASSRTVNSNQPQHFGDGTRLSIL.

The chain has TRBV25-1 and TRBJ1-4; 9 bases align to TRBD1. V trimming: 4 bases; J trimming: 6 bases; junction bases outside the gene matches: 6. CDR1 and CDR2 (germline): MGHDK, SYGVNS. The CDR3 covers 15 residues. CDR3 in amino acids: CASSAPGQGYEKLFF. The CDR3, as DNA: TGTGCCAGCAGTGCCCCGGGACAGGGTTATGAAAAACTGTTTTTT.